This T cell receptor (beta chain) is from a study of human T cells and chemical hapten exposure. General study findings and limits: Expanded TCRs produced significantly more large CDR3 similarity clusters than controls did.

Noted time point: patch test 2, 6 weeks after DPC sensitization. Treatment noted: therapeutic diphenylcyclopropenone sensitization with weekly scalp DPC. The CDR3 consists of 14 residues. Trimming took 7 bases from V and 5 from J, leaving 17 bases between them. The V gene's germline CDR1 is SGHDN and CDR2 FVKESK. In the original analysis: Counts of TCRs in each sample centred on a median of around 100,000 and extended from about 20,000 to 690,000. TCRdb re-called the RACE reads with MiXCR, one entry per CDR3 protein. What appears here as the V and J calls and clone size reflects TCRdb's work, not the paper's. The sample has 330,000 or so distinct CDR3 sequences; about 6% are singletons. This clonotype was recorded many times. Its antigen is as yet unknown.

The rearrangement uses TRBV14 and TRBJ1-1; tentative D call: TRBD1 (6 bases). The source is a woman between 18 and 29 years old with alopecia areata. Some clones in this sample may be carry-over from other donors' samples. The source material was whole blood, sampled in connection with sensitization to the hapten diphenylcyclopropenone (DPC). The CDR3 region has the DNA TGTGCCAGCAAATCGGGGGCCGGGGAAACTGAAGCTTTCTTT. Protein product: CASKSGAGETEAFF.